These 32 T cell receptor beta chains were sequenced from one sample in a study of blood T cell repertoires in COVID-19. TCRdb keeps only in-frame clones here, not all; method: immunoSEQ multiplex PCR. The repertoire includes approximately 100,000 clones, roughly 86% of them detected once, and roughly 6% sits in the top ten. The source material was peripheral blood. All receptors come from a woman in her sixties or seventies with acute or convalescent COVID-19.

This clone was recorded only once. This chain joins TRBV15 and TRBJ2-1, with TRBD2 matching 10 bases. V shed 2 bases and J 3 bases; nucleotides not matched to a gene: 7. The germline V gene has CDR1 LNHNV and CDR2 YYDKDF (reference sequence). CDR3 length equals 17 residues. The CDR3 DNA sequence: TGTGCCACCAGCAGATTTAGCGGGGGGCGAAACTACAATGAGCAGTTCTTC. Translated: CATSRFSGGRNYNEQFF.

The chain employs TRBV12-3 or TRBV12-4 and TRBJ1-5, with D uncertain. The CDR3 has 13 amino acids. V was pared by 7 bases and J by 7 bases, with 14 bases between. The CDR3 region is CASKKEGAQPQHF. CDR3 coding DNA: TGTGCCAGCAAAAAGGAGGGTGCCCAGCCCCAGCATTTT.

The genes are TRBV28 and TRBJ1-1; possibly TRBD1 for D (5 bases). The germline V gene has CDR1 MDHEN and CDR2 SYDVKM. This CDR3 has 14 amino acids. V shed 5 bases and J shed 3 bases, with 13 bases lying between them. CDR3 loop: CASSPPGMDTEAFF. CDR3 bases: TGTGCCAGCAGTCCCCCAGGGATGGACACTGAAGCTTTCTTT.

The J gene is TRBJ1-3, the V gene TRBV18; D is ambiguous. Germline V CDR1 and CDR2: KGHSH, LQKENI. V lost 4 bases to trimming and J lost 6 bases, with 10 bases between them. This CDR3 region has 13 residues. CDR3 nucleotide sequence: TGTGCCAGCTCACGACCCCCCTTAAACACCATATATTTT. Translating gives CASSRPPLNTIYF.

The V call is TRBV7-2, the J call TRBJ2-7; the match to TRBD2 covers 8 bases. The V and J ends lost 5 bases and 0 bases, in that order; junction bases with no gene match: 15. CDR3 length: 18 residues. CDR1 SGHTA and CDR2 FQGNSA come from the germline V gene. CDR3 nucleotide sequence: TGTGCCAGCAGCCCCCCCCGGTCGGGCGGGAGGACCTCCTACGAGCAGTACTTC. It translates to CASSPPRSGGRTSYEQYF.

V is TRBV27 and J is TRBJ1-6, with 7 bases that match TRBD1. The CDR3 is 18 residues long. In germline, CDR1 is MNHEY, CDR2 SMNVEV (reference sequence). V dropped 6 bases and J dropped 6; count of bases not matched to a gene: 17. The chain's CDR3 is CASSLQFRDRAANSPLHF. The CDR3 region has the DNA TGTGCCAGCAGCCTTCAGTTTAGAGACAGGGCTGCTAATTCACCCCTCCACTTT.

This clone was found once. The V and J genes are TRBV14 and TRBJ2-5, with D maybe TRBD2 (6 bases). Looked up from germline, CDR1 is SGHDN and CDR2 is FVKESK. V was shortened by 4 bases and J by 4 bases, with 10 bases between the two germline ends. The CDR3 has 13 amino acids. Written as DNA, the CDR3 is TGTGCCAGCAGCCCCTCCGGGGGAGAGACCCAGTACTTC. Amino acid sequence: CASSPSGGETQYF.

The genes are TRBV11-3 and TRBJ1-6; 8 nucleotides agree with TRBD1. The CDR3 is 15 amino acids. J was trimmed by 8 bases and V by 2 bases; bases with no gene match: 5. The germline V gene encodes CDR1 SGHNT and CDR2 YENEEA. The CDR3: CASSLFGQGDSPLHF. In DNA, the CDR3 is TGTGCCAGCAGCTTATTCGGACAGGGAGATTCACCCCTCCACTTT.

V and J are TRBV19 and TRBJ1-5, with 7 bases fitting TRBD1. CDR3 length equals 13 residues. Germline trimming cut 9 bases from V and 4 bases from J; bases unmatched to any gene: 6. Germline V gene data show CDR1 as LNHDA and CDR2 as SQIVND (reference sequence). The CDR3 DNA reads TGTGCCAGCGGGGACAGCTCTAATCAGCCCCAGCATTTT. It codes for CASGDSSNQPQHF.

The V call is TRBV5-6, the J call TRBJ2-5, with 9 bases matching TRBD2. Germline assignment: CDR1 SGHDT and CDR2 YYEEEE. With V trimmed by 0 bases and J by 5 bases, 11 bases remained unmatched. The CDR3 is 17 amino acids. The CDR3 coding sequence is TGTGCCAGCAGCTTGGTTGTAGCGGGAGCGGATGGGGAGACCCAGTACTTC. It encodes CASSLVVAGADGETQYF.

The CDR3 DNA follows: TGCGCCAGCAGCCCCGGGACAGGGGCTATCGGTGAGCAGTTCTTC. The encoded protein is CASSPGTGAIGEQFF. The rearrangement joins TRBV5-1 to TRBJ2-1, with 10 bases that match TRBD1. The CDR3 covers 15 residues. Trimming removed 4 bases from V and 9 bases from J; junction bases left unmatched: 10. Germline V gene lookup returns CDR1 SGHRS and CDR2 YFSETQ. Based on the CDR3 plus reference TRBV5-1 and TRBJ2-1, the full variable domain is KAGVTQTPRYLIKTRGQQVTLSCSPISGHRSVSWYQQTPGQGLQFLFEYFSETQRNKGNFPGRFSGRQFSNSRSEMNVSTLELGDSALYLCASSPGTGAIGEQFFGPGTRLTVL.

Turning to this clone: Other DNA sequences in the sample encode the same CDR3. The V and J genes are TRBV24-1 and TRBJ2-1, with 7 nucleotides matching TRBD1. The V gene's germline CDR1 is KGHDR and CDR2 SFDVKD. With V trimmed by 3 bases and J by 11 bases, 6 bases remained unmatched. The CDR3 runs 13 residues. The CDR3 DNA sequence: TGTGCCACCAGTGATCTCACGACAGGGAAGCAGTTCTTC. Its protein is CATSDLTTGKQFF.

This clone was detected once. The chain employs TRBV20-1 and TRBJ2-5, with D perhaps matching TRBD2 (6 bases). CDR1 DFQATT and CDR2 SNEGSKA come from the germline V gene (reference sequence). Trimming left V 3 bases short and J 3 bases short, with 11 bases between. The CDR3 runs 13 residues. As DNA, the CDR3 is TGCAGTGCTAGTAGCGGAGCGGAAGAGACCCAGTACTTC. It translates to CSASSGAEETQYF.

This sequence joins TRBV5-1 and TRBJ1-6, with D uncertain. Trimming stripped 0 bases from V and 0 bases from J, with 10 bases between. The CDR3 has 17 amino acids. The germline gives CDR1 SGHRS, CDR2 YFSETQ. The CDR3 is CASSLGQTSSYNSPLHF. Here the CDR3 DNA reads TGCGCCAGCAGCTTGGGCCAGACAAGCTCCTATAATTCACCCCTCCACTTT. The full variable domain, with the rest looked up from reference TRBV5-1 and TRBJ1-6, is KAGVTQTPRYLIKTRGQQVTLSCSPISGHRSVSWYQQTPGQGLQFLFEYFSETQRNKGNFPGRFSGRQFSNSRSEMNVSTLELGDSALYLCASSLGQTSSYNSPLHFGNGTRLTVT.

Details on this clone: Other DNA sequences in the sample encode the same CDR3. The J gene is TRBJ1-2, the V gene TRBV12-3 or TRBV12-4, with 7 nucleotides matching TRBD1. V gave up 3 bases and J gave up 5 bases; unmatched junction bases: 3. CDR3 length: 13 amino acids. The chain's CDR3 is CASSLGRGYGYTF. Here the CDR3 DNA reads TGTGCCAGCAGTTTGGGCAGGGGGTATGGCTACACCTTC.

The DNA for the CDR3 is TGTGCCATCAGTGAGTCCTTAGCGGGAGTTCGCACCGGGGAGCTGTTTTTT. This gives the protein CAISESLAGVRTGELFF. This chain uses TRBV10-3 with TRBJ2-2; 9 bases are shared with TRBD2. The V segment lost 0 bases and the J segment 4 bases; nucleotides outside the gene matches: 6. Germline loops: CDR1 ENHRY, CDR2 SYGVKD. The CDR3 length is 17 residues.

The chain has TRBV6-6 and TRBJ1-2; the match to TRBD1 covers 8 bases. The CDR3 runs to 13 residues. V was pared by 6 bases and J by 4 bases, with 4 bases of the junction left unmatched. Germline V gene lookup returns CDR1 MNHNY and CDR2 SVGAGI (reference sequence). DNA for the CDR3: TGTGCCAGCAGCCCGACAGGGGCCTATGGCTACACCTTC. It translates to CASSPTGAYGYTF.

The chain recombines TRBV29-1 with TRBJ2-1; 11 positions agree with TRBD2. This CDR3 has 15 residues. The trim removed 7 bases at V and 8 bases at J, leaving 13 bases unmatched. Germline CDR1 reads SQVTM; CDR2 reads ANQGSEA. The CDR3: CSGVTSGGGMHEQFF. The CDR3 bases are TGCAGCGGGGTAACTAGCGGGGGTGGCATGCATGAGCAGTTCTTC.

The CDR3 here is CASSISTGSTDTQYF. The CDR3 nucleotides read TGCGCCAGCAGCATCTCGACAGGGAGCACAGATACGCAGTATTTT. The V call is TRBV5-1, the J call TRBJ2-3; 7 nucleotides line up with TRBD1. With V trimmed by 4 bases and J by 0 bases, 5 bases remained unmatched. This CDR3 spans 15 amino acids. Germline V CDR1 and CDR2: SGHRS, YFSETQ.

The chain uses TRBV3-1 (or the pseudogene TRBV3-2) and TRBJ2-3; no firm D call. Germline V CDR1 and CDR2: LGHDT, YNNKEL (reference sequence). The CDR3 is 15 amino acids. Trimming removed 1 base from V and 2 bases from J, with 10 bases in between. The CDR3 DNA sequence: TGTGCCAGCAGCCAAGGAGGATGGAACACAGATACGCAGTATTTT. As protein: CASSQGGWNTDTQYF.

V gene TRBV3-1 (or the pseudogene TRBV3-2) combines with J gene TRBJ2-7; tentative D call: TRBD2 (5 bases). This CDR3 has 14 amino acids. CDR1 and CDR2 (germline): LGHDT, YNNKEL (reference sequence). Trimming removed 0 bases from V and 3 bases from J, with 9 bases in between. This CDR3 reads CASSQDAGSYEQYV. In DNA form, the CDR3 reads TGTGCCAGCAGCCAAGATGCGGGCAGCTACGAGCAGTACGTC.

The gene calls are TRBV19 and TRBJ1-6, with 7 bases aligning to TRBD1. Germline loops: CDR1 LNHDA, CDR2 SQIVND (reference sequence). Trimming cost V 5 bases and J 7 bases; bases outside gene matches: 5. The CDR3 runs to 14 residues. The CDR3 is CASSFTGDNSPLHF. The DNA for the CDR3 is TGTGCCAGTAGTTTCACAGGGGACAATTCACCCCTCCACTTT.

This chain joins TRBV3-1 (or the pseudogene TRBV3-2) and TRBJ1-2; possibly TRBD1 for D (6 bases). Germline lookup yields CDR1 LGHDT and CDR2 YNNKEL (reference sequence). The CDR3 contains 12 residues. Trimming left V 9 bases short and J 4 bases short, with 12 bases between. This CDR3 is CASYRGSYGYTF. The DNA of the CDR3 is TGTGCCAGTTATAGGGGGAGCTATGGCTACACCTTC.

The V gene is TRBV5-1, the J gene TRBJ2-2, with TRBD2 matching 12 bases. Per germline, CDR1 SGHRS and CDR2 YFSETQ. This CDR3 has 17 residues. V lost 2 bases to trimming and J lost 7 bases; unmatched junction nucleotides: 9. CDR3 amino acids: CASSLELAGGISGELFF. DNA for the CDR3: TGCGCCAGCAGCTTAGAACTAGCGGGAGGAATTAGCGGGGAGCTGTTTTTT.

This sequence joins TRBV7-8 and TRBJ2-3; 7 positions match TRBD1. CDR3 size: 18 residues. Germline CDR1 SGHVS, CDR2 FQNEAQ. V lost 5 bases, J lost 0 bases, and 14 bases stayed unmatched. CDR3 protein: CASSKNRGQIFSTDTQYF. CDR3 sequence (DNA): TGTGCCAGCAGCAAGAACAGGGGACAAATATTTAGCACAGATACGCAGTATTTT.

The chain recombines TRBV9 with TRBJ2-2; D is uncertain. V was shortened by 4 bases and J by 4 bases, with 11 bases between the two germline ends. Germline V gene sequence: CDR1 SGDLS, CDR2 YYNGEE. This CDR3 is 14 amino acids long. The CDR3 loop reads CASSPIISTGELFF. In DNA form, the CDR3 reads TGTGCCAGCAGCCCTATCATTAGCACCGGGGAGCTGTTTTTT.

The chain links TRBV5-1 to TRBJ2-1, with D perhaps matching TRBD2 (6 bases). This CDR3 is built from 15 residues. Trimming took off 6 bases at V and 2 bases at J, with 15 bases between the two ends. Germline V CDR1 and CDR2: SGHRS, YFSETQ. CDR3 amino acids: CASTPLSGPYNEQFF. CDR3 DNA sequence: TGCGCCAGCACTCCCCTTAGCGGACCCTACAATGAGCAGTTCTTC.

The chain links TRBV2 to TRBJ1-6, with 8 bases identical to TRBD1. V lost 7 bases to trimming and J lost 4 bases; unmatched junction nucleotides: 9. CDR1 and CDR2 (germline): SNHLY, FYNNEI. CDR3 size: 16 residues. Here the CDR3 reads CASNGQGANYNSPLHF. In DNA form, the CDR3 reads TGTGCCAGCAATGGGCAGGGGGCTAATTATAATTCACCCCTCCACTTT.

The V gene is TRBV24-1, the J gene TRBJ2-1; 8 bases agree with TRBD1. Germline loops: CDR1 KGHDR, CDR2 SFDVKD. V lost 4 bases, J lost 5 bases, and 6 bases stayed unmatched. CDR3 length: 15 residues. For the CDR3, the DNA is TGTGCCACCAGTGACCCCGGGACAGGACACAATGAGCAGTTCTTC. It is translated as CATSDPGTGHNEQFF.

Note on this clone: Compared with germline, one end of the junction differs, possibly owing to a read error. The rearrangement uses TRBV7-7 and TRBJ2-5; possible D gene TRBD2, 5 bases. The CDR3 covers 15 residues. Looked up from germline, CDR1 is SSHAT and CDR2 is FNYEAQ (reference sequence). CDR3 residues: CASRRSNSIRETQYF. CDR3 bases: TGTGCTAGCAGGAGGTCGAATAGCATCCGAGAGACCCAGTACTTC.

This clone was recorded only once. V gene TRBV4-2 combines with J gene TRBJ2-1; D is perhaps TRBD2 (6 bases). This CDR3 is built from 12 residues. V lost 4 bases, J lost 7 bases, and 8 bases lay in between. Per germline, CDR1 LGHNA and CDR2 YNFKEQ. DNA of the CDR3: TGTGCCAGCAGCCCGGCGGGAAATGAGCAGTTCTTC. As protein: CASSPAGNEQFF.

The gene calls are TRBV4-1 and TRBJ2-1; D may be TRBD2 (6 bases). V was clipped by 4 bases and J by 5 bases, with 9 bases between them. Looked up from germline, CDR1 is MGHRA and CDR2 is YSYEKL. The CDR3 spans 13 residues. CDR3: CASSRDFNNEQFF. The CDR3 DNA reads as TGCGCCAGCAGCCGGGACTTTAACAATGAGCAGTTCTTC.